These T cell receptor beta chains were read from a single sample in a study of shared clonotypes between healthy human individuals. Some clones are missing from TCRdb's copy, which holds only in-frame ones; the method was immunoSEQ multiplex PCR. The sample yields 2 million to 3 million clones, about 92% seen once. Sequenced material: naive CD4+ T cells sorted from blood. These receptor sequences come from a young man in good health. Each CDR3 is given with its conserved first and last residue. D genes are given only for firm matches. Not all rows give a size; the values are once, few, many and, for expanded clones, a class.

abundance	d_gene	v_gene	j_gene	CDR3aa	CDR3nt
-	TRBD1	TRBV6-6	TRBJ1-5	CASSYTGGGNQPQHF	TGTGCCAGCAGTTACACAGGGGGCGGGAATCAGCCCCAGCATTTT
-	TRBD1	TRBV6-6	TRBJ1-1	CASSPLGQTYTEAFF	TGTGCCAGCAGCCCATTGGGACAGACTTACACTGAAGCTTTCTTT
-	-	TRBV5-1	TRBJ1-2	CASSLDGRDRGVGYTF	TGCGCCAGCAGCTTGGATGGCAGGGATCGTGGTGTGGGCTACACCTTC
-	-	TRBV9	TRBJ2-7	CASSPLPGYEQYF	TGTGCCAGCAGCCCTCTGCCAGGTTACGAGCAGTACTTC
few	TRBD1	TRBV25-1	TRBJ1-5	CASSAPGQGGNQPQHF	TGTGCCAGCAGTGCACCGGGACAGGGGGGAAATCAGCCCCAGCATTTT
-	-	TRBV6-5	TRBJ2-1	CASSYPGAQRNEQFF	TGTGCCAGCAGTTACCCCGGGGCCCAACGAAATGAGCAGTTCTTC
-	-	TRBV7-8	TRBJ2-5	CASSLGEVETQYF	TGTGCCAGCAGCTTAGGCGAAGTTGAGACCCAGTACTTC
-	-	TRBV6-5	TRBJ1-1	CASMLGVGTEAFF	TGTGCCAGCATGCTTGGGGTTGGCACTGAAGCTTTCTTT
-	-	TRBV10-3	TRBJ2-5	CAISESIGAEETQYF	TGTGCCATCAGTGAGTCCATAGGAGCGGAAGAGACCCAGTACTTC
-	TRBD1	TRBV7-2	TRBJ1-5	CASSLGQGEWPQHF	TGTGCCAGCAGCTTAGGCCAGGGGGAGTGGCCCCAGCATTTT
-	TRBD1	TRBV30	TRBJ2-7	CAWTGTGRYEQYF	TGTGCCTGGACCGGGACAGGGCGGTACGAGCAGTACTTC
once	-	TRBV5-8	TRBJ2-5	CASSLAAQEGRAQETQYF	TGTGCCAGCAGCTTGGCAGCACAGGAAGGAAGAGCCCAAGAGACCCAGTACTTC
-	-	TRBV28	TRBJ1-2	CASSPNRDGYTF	TGTGCCAGCAGCCCAAATAGAGATGGCTACACCTTC
-	-	TRBV30	TRBJ2-3	CAWRNYLASTDTQYF	TGTGCCTGGAGAAATTACTTAGCTAGCACAGATACGCAGTATTTT
-	-	TRBV6-5	TRBJ1-4	CASSRGSKDEKLFF	TGTGCCAGCAGCCGGGGGAGTAAGGATGAAAAACTGTTTTTT
-	-	TRBV28	TRBJ2-7	CASSLSGQTYEQYF	TGTGCCAGCAGTTTATCAGGTCAGACCTACGAGCAGTACTTC
-	TRBD1	TRBV18	TRBJ2-7	CASSPSGGVEQYF	TGTGCCAGCTCACCATCAGGGGGCGTCGAGCAGTACTTC
-	TRBD1	TRBV5-6	TRBJ2-1	CASSLVETGSYNEQFF	TGTGCCAGCAGCTTGGTTGAGACAGGGAGCTACAATGAGCAGTTCTTC
-	-	TRBV7-9	TRBJ2-3	CASSLWRADTQYF	TGTGCCAGCAGCTTATGGAGGGCAGATACGCAGTATTTT
-	TRBD2	TRBV11-2	TRBJ2-5	CASSVGTSGSGGETQYF	TGTGCCAGCAGCGTTGGGACTAGCGGGAGCGGGGGCGAGACCCAGTACTTC
-	-	TRBV7-2	TRBJ2-5	CASSPTGVQETQYF	TGTGCCAGCAGCCCGACGGGGGTGCAAGAGACCCAGTACTTC
-	-	TRBV7-8	TRBJ1-4	CASSLERGASKLFF	TGTGCCAGCAGCCTGGAGAGGGGGGCAAGTAAACTGTTTTTT
-	TRBD2	TRBV10-2	TRBJ2-7	CASSVLALNEQYF	TGCGCCAGCAGTGTACTAGCGCTAAACGAGCAGTACTTC
-	TRBD2	TRBV5-1	TRBJ2-1	CASSSGTTMSGQFF	TGCGCCAGCAGCTCCGGGACTACCATGAGTGGGCAGTTCTTC
-	TRBD2	TRBV7-2	TRBJ2-7	CASSPTSGSGYEQYF	TGTGCCAGCAGTCCGACTAGCGGGTCCGGATACGAGCAGTACTTC
-	-	TRBV28	TRBJ1-6	CANSLRVPSPLHF	TGTGCCAACAGTTTGAGGGTCCCGTCACCCCTCCACTTT
-	-	TRBV6-6	TRBJ2-7	CASSSPVVRDEQYF	TGTGCCAGCAGTTCCCCAGTGGTCCGGGACGAGCAGTACTTC
-	-	TRBV7-6	TRBJ1-3	CASSLGVGPFSGNTIYF	TGTGCCAGCAGCTTAGGTGTTGGACCTTTCTCTGGAAACACCATATATTTT
-	TRBD2	TRBV11-2	TRBJ2-7	CASSLEGGLAYEQYF	TGTGCCAGCAGCTTAGAAGGGGGACTAGCCTACGAGCAGTACTTC
-	-	TRBV4-3	TRBJ1-2	CASSPRPLTYGYTF	TGCGCCAGCAGCCCCCGGCCGCTCACCTATGGCTACACCTTC
-	-	TRBV19	TRBJ1-5	CASSIVLDRWAHQPQHF	TGTGCCAGTAGTATTGTTTTGGACAGATGGGCCCATCAGCCCCAGCATTTT
-	TRBD1	TRBV10-3	TRBJ1-5	CAISSDRATNQPQHF	TGTGCCATCAGCTCAGACAGGGCCACCAATCAGCCCCAGCATTTT
-	TRBD1	TRBV18	TRBJ1-3	CASSPDRGAGNTIYF	TGTGCCAGCTCACCGGACAGGGGGGCTGGAAACACCATATATTTT
-	TRBD1	TRBV7-2	TRBJ1-3	CASSFGQARSGNTIYF	TGTGCCAGCAGCTTTGGACAGGCCCGCTCTGGAAACACCATATATTTT
few	-	TRBV2	TRBJ1-1	CASSVFLTEAFF	TGTGCCAGCAGTGTTTTCCTCACTGAAGCTTTCTTT
-	-	TRBV19	TRBJ1-1	CASSMGGRGNTEAFF	TGTGCCAGTAGTATGGGGGGCAGGGGAAACACTGAAGCTTTCTTT
-	-	TRBV25-1	TRBJ1-3	CASSDIEDGNTIYF	TGTGCCAGCAGTGACATAGAGGACGGAAACACCATATATTTT
-	-	TRBV5-4	TRBJ2-3	CASSWDRSTDTQYF	TGTGCCAGCAGCTGGGACCGAAGCACAGATACGCAGTATTTT
-	TRBD1	TRBV19	TRBJ1-1	CASSIGWQGGEAFF	TGTGCCAGTAGTATCGGGTGGCAGGGGGGTGAAGCTTTCTTT
-	-	TRBV5-1	TRBJ1-4	CASSLAGRSNEKLFF	TGCGCCAGCAGCTTGGCAGGCAGGTCTAATGAAAAACTGTTTTTT
-	TRBD1	TRBV5-1	TRBJ1-2	CASRQGMDYGYTF	TGCGCCAGCCGACAGGGGATGGACTATGGCTACACCTTC
-	TRBD2	TRBV29-1	TRBJ2-1	CSVTLAGGDSRTYNEQFF	TGCAGCGTTACACTAGCGGGTGGGGATTCCCGCACCTACAATGAGCAGTTCTTC
-	TRBD1	TRBV18	TRBJ2-3	CASSPRDRATDTQYF	TGTGCCAGCTCACCCCGGGACAGAGCCACAGATACGCAGTATTTT
-	-	TRBV5-4	TRBJ2-3	CASSLEGPQYF	TGTGCCAGCAGCTTGGAAGGTCCTCAGTATTTT
-	-	TRBV27	TRBJ1-2	CASSEGGSYGYTF	TGTGCCAGCAGCGAGGGTGGAAGCTATGGCTACACCTTC
-	TRBD1	TRBV28	TRBJ2-5	CASRGQGGETQYF	TGTGCCAGCAGAGGACAGGGAGGAGAGACCCAGTACTTC
-	TRBD1	TRBV5-1	TRBJ1-4	CASSLQGMTNEKLFF	TGCGCCAGCAGCTTACAGGGGATGACTAATGAAAAACTGTTTTTT
-	-	TRBV10-3	TRBJ2-1	CATIRDSYNEQFF	TGTGCCACCATCCGGGACTCCTACAATGAGCAGTTCTTC
-	-	TRBV4-3	TRBJ2-1	CASSQEVPSGNEQFF	TGCGCCAGCAGCCAAGAGGTCCCATCGGGCAATGAGCAGTTCTTC
-	-	TRBV7-2	TRBJ1-2	CASSLGDPGYTF	TGTGCCAGCAGCCTCGGGGATCCTGGCTACACCTTC
-	-	TRBV30	TRBJ2-3	CALSKGGDADTQYF	TGTGCCCTTTCAAAGGGGGGAGACGCAGATACGCAGTATTTT
-	-	TRBV5-6	TRBJ2-7	CASSLDRRPLAGEQYF	TGTGCCAGCAGCTTGGACAGACGGCCCCTCGCGGGGGAGCAGTACTTC
-	-	TRBV11-2	TRBJ1-6	CASSRILGGSPLHF	TGTGCCAGCAGCCGTATCCTGGGTGGATCACCCCTCCACTTT
-	-	TRBV7-5	TRBJ2-6	CARSSPGAIVSGANVLTF	TGTGCCAGAAGCTCCCCCGGGGCAATCGTCTCTGGGGCCAACGTCCTGACTTTC
-	-	TRBV7-9	TRBJ1-2	CASSLGAGHVLGYTF	TGTGCCAGCAGCTTAGGTGCTGGACACGTATTGGGCTACACCTTC
-	TRBD1	TRBV9	TRBJ1-2	CASSVDPDRVSNYGYTF	TGTGCCAGCAGCGTAGACCCCGACAGGGTTTCTAACTATGGCTACACCTTC